This entry concerns a single T cell receptor (beta chain). As yet, its antigen is unknown. The CDR3 has 14 residues. V was trimmed by 5 bases and J by 6 bases, leaving 11 bases between them. Germline values: CDR1 MNHEY, CDR2 SMNVEV (reference sequence). Researchers ran the PCR with 60 Vbeta and 13 Jbeta primers. Clones were sequenced by immunoSEQ multiplex PCR, and TCRdb holds only the in-frame ones, with some missing. The table includes around 170,000 clones, 84% detected once. The source of the sample is a study of cytomegalovirus exposure and HLA in healthy donors. Study observations and caveats: Earlier analysis looked at TCR beta V segments, and most were productive about 90% or about 30% of the time.

This sequence joins TRBV27 and TRBJ1-6; possibly TRBD1 for D (6 bases). Sequenced: PBMCs. This TCR derives from a woman aged 45-60 years in good health and CMV-seropositive. The CDR3 sequence is CASSHRESNSPLHF. In DNA form, the CDR3 reads TGTGCCAGCAGTCACAGGGAGTCTAATTCACCCCTCCACTTT.